Sequencing of this TCR beta chain was carried out in a study of blood T cell repertoires in COVID-19. Study as a whole: T cells, B-cell-depleted T cells, or PBMCs supplied cDNA or gDNA.

Looked up from germline, CDR1 is MNHEY and CDR2 is SVGAGI. There are 13 residues in the CDR3. Trimming shortened V by 6 bases and J by 1 base, and 9 bases separated the two germline ends. Original methodology: Amplification of reference gene primers provided the estimated nucleated cell counts. Some clones are missing from TCRdb's copy, which holds only in-frame ones; the method was immunoSEQ multiplex PCR. The D gene and trimming were derived from the DNA, and the V and J assignments and clone size from that table. The table lists 110,000 or so clones, about four fifths of them singletons. The TCR sequence derives from a woman in her sixties or seventies with acute or convalescent COVID-19. Material: peripheral blood. The genes are TRBV6-5 and TRBJ1-1; D not certain. In DNA form, the CDR3 reads TGTGCCAGCAGACCCCAGGAGAACACTGAAGCTTTCTTT. Its protein product is CASRPQENTEAFF.